This TCR beta chain was found in a study of technical replicates of blood from a handful of donors. Some clones are missing from TCRdb's copy, which holds only in-frame ones; the method was immunoSEQ multiplex PCR. This table holds over 90,000 clones, about 95% found once. Sequencing was carried out using T cells isolated from PBMCs. The receptor was derived from a human donor in good health.

The CDR3 protein is CASRGGSTEAFF. Here the CDR3 DNA reads TGTGCCAGCAGGGGGGGGAGCACTGAAGCTTTCTTT. The rearrangement joins TRBV6-6 to TRBJ1-1; D is perhaps TRBD1 (5 bases). This CDR3 has 12 residues. Trimming removed 6 bases from V and 4 bases from J, with 9 bases in between. Germline CDR1 reads MNHNY; CDR2 reads SVGAGI (reference sequence).